Described below is a single TCR beta chain sequence and its context. What it binds is not known. This entry is derived from a study of cytomegalovirus exposure and HLA in healthy donors. Across the study: When 398 donors were genotyped, roughly four fifths of them were found to fall in the Caucasian-associated ancestry cluster.

Study findings and constraints: In a later analysis, HLA-C alleles had the fewest associated TCRs, DRB1 alleles the most. Accurate predictions that matched the HLA-A and HLA-B alleles of most subjects were reportedly made from TCR beta sequences. Most likely, a cluster of highly shared sequence variants arose as a sequencing artifact.

Looked up from germline, CDR1 is MNHEY and CDR2 is SVGAGI. There are 12 residues in the CDR3. The ends lost 6 bases at V and 6 bases at J; junction bases unmatched: 3. The PCR had 60 Vbeta and 13 Jbeta primers. This table comes from immunoSEQ multiplex PCR, and its TCRdb copy is limited to in-frame clones, with some not included. Of around 120,000 clones listed, roughly three fifths are singletons. The chain carries TRBV6-5 and TRBJ2-3; 7 nucleotides match TRBD1. The specimen was PBMCs. The clonotype comes from a man aged 30 to 45 in good health and CMV-seropositive. The CDR3 nucleotides are TGTGCCAGCAGAGCACAGGGGGATACGCAGTATTTT. Its translation: CASRAQGDTQYF.